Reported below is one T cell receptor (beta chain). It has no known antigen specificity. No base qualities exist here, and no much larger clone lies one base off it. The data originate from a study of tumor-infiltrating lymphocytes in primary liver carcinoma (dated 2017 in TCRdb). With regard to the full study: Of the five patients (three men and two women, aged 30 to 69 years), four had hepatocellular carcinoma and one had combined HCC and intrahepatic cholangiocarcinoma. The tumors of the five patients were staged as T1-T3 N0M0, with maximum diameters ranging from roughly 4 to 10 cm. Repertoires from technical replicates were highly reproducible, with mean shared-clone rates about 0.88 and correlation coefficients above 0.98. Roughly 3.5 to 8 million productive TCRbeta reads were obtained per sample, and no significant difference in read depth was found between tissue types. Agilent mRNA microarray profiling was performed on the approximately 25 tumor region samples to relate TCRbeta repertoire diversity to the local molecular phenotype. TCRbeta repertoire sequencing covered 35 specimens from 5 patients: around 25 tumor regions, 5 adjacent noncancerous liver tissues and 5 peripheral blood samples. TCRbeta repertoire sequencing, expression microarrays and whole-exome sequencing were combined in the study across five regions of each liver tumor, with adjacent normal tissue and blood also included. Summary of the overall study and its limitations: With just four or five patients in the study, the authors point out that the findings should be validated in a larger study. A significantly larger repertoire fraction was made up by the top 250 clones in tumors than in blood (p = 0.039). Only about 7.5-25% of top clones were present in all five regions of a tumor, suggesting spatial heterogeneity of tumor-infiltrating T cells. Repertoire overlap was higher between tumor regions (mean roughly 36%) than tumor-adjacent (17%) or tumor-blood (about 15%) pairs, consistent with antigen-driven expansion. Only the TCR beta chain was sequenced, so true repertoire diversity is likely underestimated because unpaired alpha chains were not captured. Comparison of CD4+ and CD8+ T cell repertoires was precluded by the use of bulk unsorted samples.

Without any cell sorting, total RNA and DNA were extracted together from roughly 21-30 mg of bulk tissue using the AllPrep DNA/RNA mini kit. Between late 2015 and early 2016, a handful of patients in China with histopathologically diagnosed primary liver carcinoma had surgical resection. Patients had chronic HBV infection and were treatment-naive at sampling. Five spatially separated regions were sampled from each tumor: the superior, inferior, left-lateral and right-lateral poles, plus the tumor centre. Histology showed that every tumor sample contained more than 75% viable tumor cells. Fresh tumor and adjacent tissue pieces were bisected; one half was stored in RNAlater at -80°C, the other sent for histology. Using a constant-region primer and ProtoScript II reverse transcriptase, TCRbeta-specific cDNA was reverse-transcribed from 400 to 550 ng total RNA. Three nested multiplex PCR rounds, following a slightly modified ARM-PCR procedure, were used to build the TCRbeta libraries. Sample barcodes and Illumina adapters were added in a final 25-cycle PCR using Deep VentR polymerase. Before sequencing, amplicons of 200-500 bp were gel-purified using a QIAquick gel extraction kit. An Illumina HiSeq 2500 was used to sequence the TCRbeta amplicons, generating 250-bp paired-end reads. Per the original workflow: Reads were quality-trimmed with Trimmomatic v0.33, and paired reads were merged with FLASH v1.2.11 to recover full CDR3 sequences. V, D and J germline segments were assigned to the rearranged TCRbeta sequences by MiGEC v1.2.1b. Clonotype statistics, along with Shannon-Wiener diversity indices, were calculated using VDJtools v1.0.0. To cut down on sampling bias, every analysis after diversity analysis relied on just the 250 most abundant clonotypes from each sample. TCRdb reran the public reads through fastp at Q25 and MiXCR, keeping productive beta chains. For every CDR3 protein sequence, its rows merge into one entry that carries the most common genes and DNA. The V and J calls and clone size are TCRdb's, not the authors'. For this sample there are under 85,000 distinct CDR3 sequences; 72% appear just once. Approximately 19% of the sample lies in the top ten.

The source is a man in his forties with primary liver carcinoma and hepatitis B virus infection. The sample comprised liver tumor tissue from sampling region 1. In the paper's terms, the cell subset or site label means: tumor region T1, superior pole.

The DNA is TGTGCCATCAGTGCTGGGACAGGGGATGGAAAACTGTTTTTT. Translation gives CAISAGTGDGKLFF. The V gene is TRBV10-3 and the J gene is TRBJ1-4; TRBD1 lines up with 10 middle nucleotides. The germline V and J ends show losses of 4 bases and 10 bases respectively, and no gene match explains 6 bases of the junction. From cysteine to phenylalanine, the CDR3 is 14 amino acids long. CDR3 DNA is the only sequence kept; it has 42 bases, read in frame from the first base. CDR1 ENHRY and CDR2 SYGVKD are derived from the germline V gene.